The clone carrying this T cell receptor beta chain was observed a handful of times. The antigen is not known. This sample was taken from a study of cytomegalovirus exposure and HLA in healthy donors. Study-level results: According to the study, 180 or so TCR beta chains were cytomegalovirus-associated. In presence/absence analyses, roughly uniform sequencing depth across donors was assumed. As was reported, the classifier diagnosed cytomegalovirus status with high specificity and sensitivity.

The primer mix had 60 Vbeta and 13 Jbeta primers. The repertoire was sequenced with immunoSEQ multiplex PCR; TCRdb's copy has only in-frame clones and lacks some. Of about 130,000 clones in the sample, around 69% were seen once. All donors participated as healthy donors of bone marrow. The germline V and J ends were trimmed by 2 bases and 7 bases, with 12 bases remaining between them. Germline-derived CDR1 and CDR2 are MNHEY and SMNVEV (reference sequence). The CDR3 totals 13 residues. This TCR derives from a human donor in good health. The sample comprised PBMCs. V and J are TRBV27 and TRBJ2-7; TRBD1 is a possible D gene (6 bases). As DNA, the CDR3 is TGTGCCAGCAGTTTAACAGGGTGGGGGGAGCAGTACTTC. Amino acids: CASSLTGWGEQYF.